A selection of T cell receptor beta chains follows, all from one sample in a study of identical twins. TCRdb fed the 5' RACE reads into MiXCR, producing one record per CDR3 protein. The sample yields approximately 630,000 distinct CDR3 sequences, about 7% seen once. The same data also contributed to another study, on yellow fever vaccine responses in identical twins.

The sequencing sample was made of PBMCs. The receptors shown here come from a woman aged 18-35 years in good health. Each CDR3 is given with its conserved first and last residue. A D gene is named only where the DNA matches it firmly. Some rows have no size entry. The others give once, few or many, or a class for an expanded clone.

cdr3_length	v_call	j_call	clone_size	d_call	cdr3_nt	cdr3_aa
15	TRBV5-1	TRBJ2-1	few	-	TGCGCCAGCAGCTTAACGGACAGGCGGGGTGGTGAGCAGTTCTTC	CASSLTDRRGGEQFF
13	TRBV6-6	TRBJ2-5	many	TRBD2	TGTGCCAGCAGATGGACTAGCCAAGAGACCCAGTACTTC	CASRWTSQETQYF
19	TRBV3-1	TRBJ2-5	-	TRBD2	TGTGCCAGCAGCCCCCCAACAGGGACTAGCGGGGCCGTTAGGCAGACCCAGTACTTC	CASSPPTGTSGAVRQTQYF
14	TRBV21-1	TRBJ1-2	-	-	TGTGCCAGCAGCAGAGAGGGGAAGAAATATGGCTACACCTTC	CASSREGKKYGYTF
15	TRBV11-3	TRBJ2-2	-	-	TGTGCCAGCAGCCCCGCCGGGACACCAACCGGGGAGCTGTTTTTT	CASSPAGTPTGELFF
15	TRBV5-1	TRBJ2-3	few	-	TGCGCCAGCAGCTCGAGAGCAGCTAATTCAGATACGCAGTATTTT	CASSSRAANSDTQYF
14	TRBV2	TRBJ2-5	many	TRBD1	TGTGCCAGCAGTGAAGACAGGGGGCTAGAGACCCAGTACTTC	CASSEDRGLETQYF
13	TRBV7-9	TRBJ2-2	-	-	TGTGCCAGCACCAGGGAGGACACCGGGGAGCTGTTTTTT	CASTREDTGELFF
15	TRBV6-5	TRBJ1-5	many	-	TGTGCCAGCAGTTACTCGAGCAGCCCCAATCAGCCCCAGCATTTT	CASSYSSSPNQPQHF
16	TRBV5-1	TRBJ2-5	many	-	TGCGCCAGCAGCTTGGAAGTGGGGATCCTACAAGAGACCCAGTACTTC	CASSLEVGILQETQYF
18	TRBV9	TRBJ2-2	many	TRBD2	TGTGCCAGCAGCGCCCAGACGACTAGCGGGAGATCTGGCGGGGAGCTGTTTTTT	CASSAQTTSGRSGGELFF
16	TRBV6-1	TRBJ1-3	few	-	TGTGCCAGCAGTGAAGGTACAGCTCCGGGTAGTATGACCATATATTTT	CASSEGTAPGSMTIYF
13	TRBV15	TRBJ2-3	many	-	TGTGCCACCAGCAGCGAAGGCCCAGATACGCAGTATTTT	CATSSEGPDTQYF
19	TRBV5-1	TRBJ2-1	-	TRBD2	TGCGCCAGCAGCGAATGGGGACTAGCGGGGGATAGCTCCTACAATGAGCAGTTCTTC	CASSEWGLAGDSSYNEQFF
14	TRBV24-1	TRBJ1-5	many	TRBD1	TGTGCCACCCATTTGGGACAGAGCAATCAGCCCCAGCATTTT	CATHLGQSNQPQHF
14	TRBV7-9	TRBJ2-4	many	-	TGTGCCAGCAGTTTGGGAGGCGGCTATGACATTCAGTACTTC	CASSLGGGYDIQYF
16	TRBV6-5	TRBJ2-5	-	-	TGTGCCAGCAGTTACTCGAGTAGGGGGGGGCAAGAGACCCAGTACTTC	CASSYSSRGGQETQYF
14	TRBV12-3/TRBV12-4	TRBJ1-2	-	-	TGTGCCAGCAGTTTAATTCAAGTTAACTATGGCTACACCTTC	CASSLIQVNYGYTF
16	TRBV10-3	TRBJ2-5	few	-	TGTGCCATCAGTGTCTTTAACCGGATCCCCCAAGAGACCCAGTACTTC	CAISVFNRIPQETQYF
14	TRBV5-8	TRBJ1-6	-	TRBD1	TGTGCCAGCAGTTGGGGACAGGCCAGTTCACCCCTCCACTTT	CASSWGQASSPLHF
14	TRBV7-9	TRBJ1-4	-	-	TGTGCCAGCAGCCACCCCGTGGGAAAGGAAAAACTGTTTTTT	CASSHPVGKEKLFF
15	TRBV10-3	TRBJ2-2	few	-	TGTGCCATCAGTAGCGGGACAACGAACACCGGGGAGCTGTTTTTT	CAISSGTTNTGELFF
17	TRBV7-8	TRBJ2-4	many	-	TGTGCCAGCAGCTTACGGTCGGACAAATTAGCCAAAAACATTCAGTACTTC	CASSLRSDKLAKNIQYF
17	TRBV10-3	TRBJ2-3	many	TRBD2	TGTGCCATCAGTGAGTCGACTAGCGGGGGCCGCACAGATACGCAGTATTTT	CAISESTSGGRTDTQYF
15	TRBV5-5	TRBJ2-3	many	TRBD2	TGTGCCAGCACCACTAGCGTAGCTAGCACAGATACGCAGTATTTT	CASTTSVASTDTQYF
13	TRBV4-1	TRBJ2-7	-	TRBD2	TGCGCCAGCAGCCAAAATAGCGGGAACGAGCAGTACTTC	CASSQNSGNEQYF
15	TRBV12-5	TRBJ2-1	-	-	TGTGCTATTGGGTTGCCCCCAAAGTACTACAATGAGCAGTTCTTC	CAIGLPPKYYNEQFF
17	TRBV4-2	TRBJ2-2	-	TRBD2	TGTGCCAGCAGCCAATTTTCGGGGGGGGCAGGCACCGGGGAGCTGTTTTTT	CASSQFSGGAGTGELFF
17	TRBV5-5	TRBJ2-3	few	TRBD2	TGTGCCAGCAGCTTACCTCCAGGGAGGGAAGGCACAGATACGCAGTATTTT	CASSLPPGREGTDTQYF
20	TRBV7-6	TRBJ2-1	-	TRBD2	TGTGCCAGCAGCCTCGCAGGGGGGCTAGCGGGGTTCAGCTCCTACAATGAGCAGTTCTTC	CASSLAGGLAGFSSYNEQFF
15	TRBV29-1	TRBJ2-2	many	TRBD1	TGCAGCCCTCCCCGACAGGGGGAGCACACCGGGGAGCTGTTTTTT	CSPPRQGEHTGELFF
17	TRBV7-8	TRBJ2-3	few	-	TGTGCCAGCAGCCCTCGACTCAGGGACATTGAAGGAGATACGCAGTATTTT	CASSPRLRDIEGDTQYF
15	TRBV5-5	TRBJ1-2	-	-	TGTGCCAGCAGCACCTGGACAGAGCAGAACTATGGCTACACCTTC	CASSTWTEQNYGYTF
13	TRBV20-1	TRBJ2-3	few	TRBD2	TGCAGTGCTTTTAGCGGGAACGGAGATATGCAGTATTTT	CSAFSGNGDMQYF
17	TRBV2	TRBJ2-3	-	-	TGTGCCAGCAGTGAGTCCGGCCTGACAACCACAGCGGAGAAGCAGTATTTT	CASSESGLTTTAEKQYF
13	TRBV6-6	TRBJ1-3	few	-	TGTGCCAGCAGAATAGGGGTCGGAAACACCATATATTTT	CASRIGVGNTIYF
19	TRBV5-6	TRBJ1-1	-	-	TGTGCCAGCAGCTTGGCGTTGGAGAACGTCGGCAGGGATAGGCATGAAGCTTTCTTT	CASSLALENVGRDRHEAFF
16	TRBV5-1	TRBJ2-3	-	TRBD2	TGCGCCAGCAGCCCCGGGCGGGGGAGAAGCACAGATACGCAGTATTTT	CASSPGRGRSTDTQYF
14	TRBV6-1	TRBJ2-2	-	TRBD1	TGTGCCACCGACGGGACAGGCGGAACCGGGGAGCTGTTTTTT	CATDGTGGTGELFF
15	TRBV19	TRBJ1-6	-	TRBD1	TGTGCCAGTAGTACCGGGACAGGGGGAGTTTCACCCCTCCACTTT	CASSTGTGGVSPLHF
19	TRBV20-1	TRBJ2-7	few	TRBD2	TGCAGTGCTAGAGCTTCGCTAGCGGGAAAAGGGTTCATTGCCTACGAGCAGTACTTC	CSARASLAGKGFIAYEQYF
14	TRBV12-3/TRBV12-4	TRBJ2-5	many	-	TGTGCCAGCAGGCAAGGAACAAGGGCCGAGACCCAGTACTTC	CASRQGTRAETQYF
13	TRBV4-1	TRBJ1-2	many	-	TGCGCCAGCAGCAATCCTCAACTCTATGGCTACACCTTC	CASSNPQLYGYTF
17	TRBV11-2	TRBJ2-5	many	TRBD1	TGTGCCAGCAGCTTATGGGGGACAGGAGGAAGCCAAGAGACCCAGTACTTC	CASSLWGTGGSQETQYF
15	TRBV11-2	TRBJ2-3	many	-	TGTGCCAGCAGCTTACCCCTCGCGACCCCACAAACGCAGTATTTT	CASSLPLATPQTQYF
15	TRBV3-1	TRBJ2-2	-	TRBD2	TGTGCCAGCAGCCCTTGGAGCGGGGGTTCGGGGGAGCTGTTTTTT	CASSPWSGGSGELFF
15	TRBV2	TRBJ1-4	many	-	TGTGCCAGCAGCGAAAAAAGGACTTTCGATGAAAAACTGTTTTTT	CASSEKRTFDEKLFF
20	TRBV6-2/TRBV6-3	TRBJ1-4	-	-	TGTGCCAGCAGTTACTCGGGTTTACGGGGGACGGGACCGCCTAATGAAAAACTGTTTTTT	CASSYSGLRGTGPPNEKLFF
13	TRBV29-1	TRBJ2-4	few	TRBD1	TGCAGCGTTGCGGACAGGGTAAATGACATTCAGTACTTC	CSVADRVNDIQYF
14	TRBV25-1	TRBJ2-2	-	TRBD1	TGTGCCAGCAGTGCAATGACAGGGGTCGGGGAGCTGTTTTTT	CASSAMTGVGELFF
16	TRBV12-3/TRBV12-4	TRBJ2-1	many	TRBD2	TGTGCCAGCAGTTTGGCTAGCGGGAGAGGAGGGACTGAGCAGTTCTTC	CASSLASGRGGTEQFF